The 23 T cell receptor beta chains listed next were all sequenced from one sample in a study of tumor-infiltrating lymphocytes in primary liver carcinoma. Synthesis of TCR beta cDNA was carried out from about 540 ng total RNA with a constant-region primer. Libraries for TCR beta were built through three nested multiplex PCR rounds, which together made up a slightly modified ARM-PCR procedure. The first two PCR rounds used TRBV1-TRBV30 forward primers with a C-beta reverse primer, about 10 cycles each. TCRdb used MiXCR to reprocess the multiplex PCR reads, holding one entry per CDR3 protein. The sample carries about 200,000 distinct CDR3 sequences, around 60% recorded once. Germline DNA was also extracted, with blood RNA taken from unsorted whole blood. Sequenced material: peripheral blood. These receptors originate from a woman aged 55-75 years with primary liver carcinoma and hepatitis B virus infection.

Details on this clonotype: With a much larger clone just one base away, this may be a read error. The chain employs TRBV6-1 and TRBJ2-3; 9 bases are a match to TRBD2. The germline CDR1 and CDR2 sequences are MNHNS and SASEGT. This CDR3 region has 16 residues. Here the CDR3 DNA reads TGTGTCAGCAGTGCGGGGACTAGCAATCTCGCAGATACGCAGTATTTT. This sequence encodes CVSSAGTSNLADTQYF.

With regard to this clonotype: The junction shows a germline mismatch at one end, possibly a read error. This chain connects TRBV7-8 to TRBJ1-5; D perhaps matches TRBD1 (5 bases). CDR3 size: 16 residues. Per the germline V gene, CDR1 is SGHVS and CDR2 is FQNEAQ. CDR3 DNA: TGTGTCAGCAGCTTATATGGGGGGATCGACAATCAGCCCCAGCATTTT. Amino acids: CVSSLYGGIDNQPQHF.

This clonotype was counted a few times. For the CDR3, the DNA is TGTGCCAGCTTAGAGGGAGGAAGTATCGGTGAGCAGTTCTTC. Translation gives CASLEGGSIGEQFF. The chain has TRBV11-2 and TRBJ2-1, with D possibly TRBD2 on 6 matching bases. Deletions cut 8 bases from V and 9 bases from J, with 20 bases between. This CDR3 is built from 14 residues. CDR1 is SGHAT, CDR2 FQNNGV, per germline.

Details on this clonotype: A junction boundary mismatches the germline segment, possibly from a read error. V gene TRBV6-5 combines with J gene TRBJ2-3; D might be TRBD1 (6 bases). In germline, CDR1 is MNHEY, CDR2 SVGAGI. This CDR3 is 16 amino acids long. The CDR3 reads CASSYGSGQSTDMQYF. In DNA form, the CDR3 reads TGTGCCAGCAGTTACGGCTCCGGACAGAGCACAGATATGCAGTATTTT.

This clonotype was found many times. The gene calls are TRBV4-1 and TRBJ2-7, with 7 bases aligning to TRBD1. The CDR3 consists of 16 residues. Trimming removed 8 bases from V and 3 bases from J; junction bases left unmatched: 16. Germline V gene data show CDR1 as MGHRA and CDR2 as YSYEKL. CDR3 nucleotide sequence: TGCGCCAGCCCACTATCGGACAGGCCCTTACTCTACGAGCAGTACTTC. Encoded protein: CASPLSDRPLLYEQYF.

In the case of this clonotype: A much larger clonotype is one base distant, so this may be a read error. The rearrangement links TRBV5-6 to TRBJ1-1; 9 bases agree with TRBD1. CDR1 is SGHDT and CDR2 is YYEEEE in the germline V gene. The CDR3 covers 14 residues. CDR3 amino acids: CASNLDRGKTEAFF. For the CDR3, the DNA is TGTGCCAGCAACTTGGACAGGGGTAAGACTGAAGCTTTCTTT.

This clonotype appeared a single time. At one boundary the junction diverges from the germline segment, which might be a read error. V usage is TRBV5-5 and J usage is TRBJ1-5; the D gene is possibly TRBD1 (5 bases). Germline CDR1 reads SGHKS; CDR2 reads YYEKEE (reference sequence). The CDR3 contains 15 residues. DNA for the CDR3: TGTGCCGGCAGCGAACAGATAGGGGTAGGGCAGCCCGAGCATTTT. It codes for CAGSEQIGVGQPEHF.

A note on this clonotype: Being one base from a much bigger clone, this may be a read error. This chain uses TRBV6-1 with TRBJ1-5; maybe TRBD1 (6 bases). V dropped 6 bases and J dropped 6 bases, with 12 bases sitting between them. The CDR3 loop spans 13 amino acids. The germline V gene has CDR1 MNHNS and CDR2 SASEGT. The chain's CDR3 is CASRKGGCQPQHF. DNA of the CDR3: TGTGCCAGCAGAAAAGGGGGATGTCAGCCCCAGCATTTT.

With regard to this clonotype: At one boundary the junction diverges from the germline segment, which might be a read error. The rearrangement links TRBV7-8 to TRBJ1-1; D is possibly TRBD1 (6 bases). This CDR3 region has 14 residues. Germline CDR1 SGHVS, CDR2 FQNEAQ. The CDR3, as DNA: TGTGCCAGCAGCCCGACAGGAACGAACGCTGAAGCTTTCTTT. Residues: CASSPTGTNAEAFF.

A remark on this clonotype: The junction departs from germline at one end; a sequencing error may be responsible. The rearrangement joins TRBV28 to TRBJ2-2, with D perhaps matching TRBD1 (5 bases). Germline V lookup: CDR1 MDHEN, CDR2 SYDVKM. The CDR3 consists of 17 residues. CDR3 protein: CAGSLFSGYADTGELFF. For the CDR3, the DNA is TGTGCCGGCAGTTTATTTTCAGGGTACGCGGACACCGGGGAGCTGTTTTTT.

The chain joins TRBV11-2 to TRBJ2-7; D ambiguous. The germline V gene encodes CDR1 SGHAT and CDR2 FQNNGV. CDR3 size: 15 residues. V was pared by 1 base and J by 3 bases, with 13 bases between. CDR3 sequence reads: CASSLVCGLHYEQYF. As DNA, the CDR3 is TGTGCCAGCAGCTTAGTGTGCGGTCTACACTACGAGCAGTACTTC.

The sample holds many counts of this clonotype. The chain recombines TRBV12-3 or TRBV12-4 with TRBJ2-3; D call uncertain. CDR3 length: 12 amino acids. V was cut by 6 bases and J by 8 bases, with 12 bases left in between. In nucleotides, the CDR3 is TGTGCCAGCAGCCAAGGACGATCTACGCAGTATTTT. Residues: CASSQGRSTQYF.

The chain carries TRBV21-1 and TRBJ2-2. TRBV21-1 is assigned pseudogene status. The CDR3 consists of 15 residues. The CDR3 DNA follows: TGTGCCAGCAGCAATAGTTACGTGAGTAGCGGGGAGCTGTTTTTT. It translates to CASSNSYVSSGELFF.

The sample holds a few counts of this clonotype. The chain recombines TRBV28 with TRBJ1-2; tentatively, D is TRBD1 (5 bases). CDR1 is MDHEN, CDR2 SYDVKM, per germline. Trimming removed 3 bases from V and 7 bases from J, with 12 bases in between. The CDR3 is 13 residues long. CDR3 sequence (DNA): TGTGCCAGCAGTTTGTCTGGAGGGGTTGGCTACACCTTC. The encoded protein is CASSLSGGVGYTF.

The rearrangement uses TRBV6-6 and TRBJ2-7; TRBD2 agrees at 12 bases. Per the germline V gene, CDR1 is MNHNY and CDR2 is SVGAGI (reference sequence). The CDR3 loop spans 17 amino acids. The trim removed 0 bases at V and 1 base at J, leaving 4 bases unmatched. Here the CDR3 reads CASSYSPSGRGSYEQYF. Written as DNA, the CDR3 is TGTGCCAGCAGTTACTCGCCTAGCGGGAGGGGTTCCTACGAGCAGTACTTC.

As concerns this clonotype: This sequence may be a read error, since a much larger clone differs from it by one base. The chain uses TRBV6-1 and TRBJ2-7; TRBD1 agrees at 11 bases. Germline assignment: CDR1 MNHNS and CDR2 SASEGT. The CDR3 is made up of 20 amino acids. CDR3 DNA sequence: TGTACCAGCAGTGAAGGTCTTATTCGGGACAGGGGGACGGGACCCTACGAGCAGTACTTC. It codes for CTSSEGLIRDRGTGPYEQYF.

The gene calls are TRBV2 and TRBJ2-5, with TRBD2 identical over 14 bases. Germline V gives CDR1 SNHLY, CDR2 FYNNEI. J lost 4 bases, V lost 5 bases, and 9 bases had no gene match. This CDR3 spans 17 amino acids. The chain's CDR3 is CASSKLGLAGAGETQYF. The CDR3 region has the DNA TGTGCCAGCAGTAAACTGGGACTAGCGGGAGCAGGAGAGACCCAGTACTTC.

This clonotype was seen only a few times. V gene TRBV12-3 or TRBV12-4 combines with J gene TRBJ2-7; D is unclear. V dropped 7 bases and J dropped 0 bases, with 19 bases sitting between them. This CDR3 is 16 amino acids long. The CDR3 DNA reads TGTGCCAGCACCGAAGCCAGTAGGTTGAGCTCCTACGAGCAGTACTTC. As protein: CASTEASRLSSYEQYF.

About this clonotype: It may be a read error: a sequence one base away is much more abundant. J is TRBJ2-2 and V is TRBV12-3 or TRBV12-4; possibly TRBD1 or TRBD2 for D (5 bases each). CDR3 length: 15 amino acids. CDR3 sequence: CASGLSGPRAGELFF. CDR3 bases: TGTGCCAGCGGTTTATCGGGACCCCGGGCCGGGGAGCTGTTTTTT.

Concerning this clonotype itself: A much larger clone differs by one base, so this may be a read error. The chain links TRBV5-6 to TRBJ2-3, with 10 positions matching TRBD2. Germline V gives CDR1 SGHDT, CDR2 YYEEEE. This CDR3 has 16 amino acids. V lost 4 bases, J lost 7 bases, and 12 bases stayed unmatched. CDR3 amino acids: CASSIGTSVSGNTQYF. The CDR3 nucleotides read TGTGCCAGCAGCATTGGGACTAGCGTGAGTGGTAATACGCAGTATTTT.

A remark on this clonotype: A much larger clone lies one base from this, so it may be a read error. V gene TRBV10-3 combines with J gene TRBJ2-2; no clear D gene. V gave up 4 bases and J gave up 5 bases, with 5 bases separating them. CDR1 is ENHRY, CDR2 SYGVKD, per germline. This CDR3 is 12 amino acids long. The CDR3 is CAISVPTGELFF. DNA of the CDR3: TGTGCCATCAGTGTTCCAACCGGGGAGCTGTTTTTT.

As regards this clonotype: A much larger clone differs by one base, so this may be a read error. The chain joins TRBV5-4 to TRBJ1-2, with D perhaps TRBD1 (6 bases). The CDR3 runs 12 residues. Germline loops: CDR1 SGHNT, CDR2 YYREEE (reference sequence). This CDR3 reads CVSSLRGNGYTF. In DNA form, the CDR3 reads TGTGTCAGCAGCTTGAGGGGGAATGGCTACACCTTC.

This sequence joins TRBV11-2 and TRBJ2-7, with 12 bases aligning to TRBD2. In germline, CDR1 is SGHAT, CDR2 FQNNGV. There are 14 residues in the CDR3. The ends lost 5 bases at V and 6 bases at J; junction bases unmatched: 5. This chain's CDR3 is CASSSELAGGEQYF. CDR3 DNA sequence: TGTGCCAGCAGCAGTGAACTAGCGGGAGGCGAGCAGTACTTC.